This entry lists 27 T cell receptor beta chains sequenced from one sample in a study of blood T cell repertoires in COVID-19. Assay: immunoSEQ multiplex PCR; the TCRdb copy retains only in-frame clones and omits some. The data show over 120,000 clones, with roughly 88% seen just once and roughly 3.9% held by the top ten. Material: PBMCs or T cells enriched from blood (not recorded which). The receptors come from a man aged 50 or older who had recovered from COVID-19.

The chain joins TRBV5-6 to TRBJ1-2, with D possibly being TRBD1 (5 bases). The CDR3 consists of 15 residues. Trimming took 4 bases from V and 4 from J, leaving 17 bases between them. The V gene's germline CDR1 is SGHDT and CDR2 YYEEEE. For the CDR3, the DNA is TGTGCCAGCAGCAATCCGGGGGTAGGTGGCTATGGCTACACCTTC. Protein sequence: CASSNPGVGGYGYTF.

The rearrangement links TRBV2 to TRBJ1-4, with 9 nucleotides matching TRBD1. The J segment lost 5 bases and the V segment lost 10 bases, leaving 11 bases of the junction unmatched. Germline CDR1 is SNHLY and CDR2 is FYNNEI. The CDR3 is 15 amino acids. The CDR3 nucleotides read TGTGCCACTAAAACGGGGACAGGGTCGAATGAAAAACTGTTTTTT. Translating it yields CATKTGTGSNEKLFF.

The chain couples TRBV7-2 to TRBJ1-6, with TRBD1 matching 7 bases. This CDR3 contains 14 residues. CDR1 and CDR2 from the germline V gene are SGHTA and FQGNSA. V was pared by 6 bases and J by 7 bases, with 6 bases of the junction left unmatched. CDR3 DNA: TGTGCCAGCAGGGCGGGACAGCAGAATTCACCCCTCCACTTT. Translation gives CASRAGQQNSPLHF.

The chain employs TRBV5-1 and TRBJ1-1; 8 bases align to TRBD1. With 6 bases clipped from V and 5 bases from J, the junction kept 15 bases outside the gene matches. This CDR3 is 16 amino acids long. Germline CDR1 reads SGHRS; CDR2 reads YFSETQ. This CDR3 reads CASKKGDRGLGTEAFF. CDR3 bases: TGCGCCAGCAAAAAGGGTGACAGGGGTCTGGGGACTGAAGCTTTCTTT.

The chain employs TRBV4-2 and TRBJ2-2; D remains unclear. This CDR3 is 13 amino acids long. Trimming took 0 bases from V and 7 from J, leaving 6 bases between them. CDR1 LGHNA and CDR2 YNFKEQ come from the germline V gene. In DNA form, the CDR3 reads TGTGCCAGCAGCCAAGATTCTAGCGGGGAGCTGTTTTTT. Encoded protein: CASSQDSSGELFF.

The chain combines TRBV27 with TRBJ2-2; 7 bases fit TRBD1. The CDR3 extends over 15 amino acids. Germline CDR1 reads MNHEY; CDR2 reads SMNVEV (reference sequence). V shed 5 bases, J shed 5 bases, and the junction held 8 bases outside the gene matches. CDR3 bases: TGTGCCAGCAGTCCCCGGGACAGCCCAACCGGGGAGCTGTTTTTT. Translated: CASSPRDSPTGELFF.

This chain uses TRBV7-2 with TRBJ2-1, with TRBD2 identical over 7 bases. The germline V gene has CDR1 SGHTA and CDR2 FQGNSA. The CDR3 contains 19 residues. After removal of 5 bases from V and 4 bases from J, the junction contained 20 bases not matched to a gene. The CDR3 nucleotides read TGTGCCAGCAGCCCCACTTCGAGGGAGGGATTAGGGCCTTACAATGAGCAGTTCTTC. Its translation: CASSPTSREGLGPYNEQFF.

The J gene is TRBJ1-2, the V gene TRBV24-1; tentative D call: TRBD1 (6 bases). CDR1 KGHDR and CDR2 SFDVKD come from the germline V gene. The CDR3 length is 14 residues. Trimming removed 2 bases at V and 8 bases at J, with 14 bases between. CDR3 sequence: CATSDSYRESGYTF. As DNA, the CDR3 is TGTGCCACCAGTGATTCCTACAGGGAGTCCGGCTACACCTTC.

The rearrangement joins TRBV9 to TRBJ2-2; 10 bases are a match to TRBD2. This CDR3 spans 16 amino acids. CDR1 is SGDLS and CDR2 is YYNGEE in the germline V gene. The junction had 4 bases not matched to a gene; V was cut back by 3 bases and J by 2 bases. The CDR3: CASSASGGPNTGELFF. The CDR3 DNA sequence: TGTGCCAGCAGCGCTAGCGGGGGCCCCAACACCGGGGAGCTGTTTTTT.

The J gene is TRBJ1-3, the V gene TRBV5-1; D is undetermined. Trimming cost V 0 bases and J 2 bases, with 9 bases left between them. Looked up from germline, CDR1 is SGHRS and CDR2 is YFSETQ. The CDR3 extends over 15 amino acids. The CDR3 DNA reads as TGCGCCAGCAGCTTGGTGGGCACAACTGGAAACACCATATATTTT. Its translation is CASSLVGTTGNTIYF.

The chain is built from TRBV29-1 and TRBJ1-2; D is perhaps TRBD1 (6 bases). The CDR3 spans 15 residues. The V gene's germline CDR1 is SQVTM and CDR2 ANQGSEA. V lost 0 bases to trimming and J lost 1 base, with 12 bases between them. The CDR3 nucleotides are TGCAGCGTTGAAGATCGCCAGGGGTATAACTATGGCTACACCTTC. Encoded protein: CSVEDRQGYNYGYTF.

CDR3 DNA: TGCGCCAGCAGCTTAGGGACTAGCGGGACTGAGCAGTTCTTC. Protein sequence: CASSLGTSGTEQFF. The chain uses TRBV5-1 and TRBJ2-1; 13 bases agree with TRBD2. This CDR3 has 14 amino acids. V lost 2 bases and J lost 9; bases outside the gene matches: 2. Germline V gives CDR1 SGHRS, CDR2 YFSETQ.

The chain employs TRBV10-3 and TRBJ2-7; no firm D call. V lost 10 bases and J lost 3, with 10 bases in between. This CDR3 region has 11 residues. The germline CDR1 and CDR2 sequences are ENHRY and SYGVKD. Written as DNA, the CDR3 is TGTGCCACAGGCGACAACTACGAGCAGTACTTC. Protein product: CATGDNYEQYF.

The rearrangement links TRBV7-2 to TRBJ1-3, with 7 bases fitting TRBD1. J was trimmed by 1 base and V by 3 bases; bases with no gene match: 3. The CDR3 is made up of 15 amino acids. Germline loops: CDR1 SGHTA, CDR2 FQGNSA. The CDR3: CASSLGQMSGNTIYF. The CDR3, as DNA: TGTGCCAGCAGCTTGGGACAGATGTCTGGAAACACCATATATTTT. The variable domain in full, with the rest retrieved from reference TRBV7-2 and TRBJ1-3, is GAGVSQSPSNKVTEKGKDVELRCDPISGHTALYWYRQSLGQGLEFLIYFQGNSAPDKSGLPSDRFSAERTGGSVSTLTIQRTQQEDSAVYLCASSLGQMSGNTIYFGEGSWLTVV.

The CDR3 coding sequence is TGCAGTGCTAGTTGGGAGAAAAGCTCCTACGAGCAGTACGTC. As protein: CSASWEKSSYEQYV. This chain connects TRBV20-1 to TRBJ2-7, with D perhaps matching TRBD2 (5 bases). The CDR3 contains 14 residues. From germline, CDR1 is DFQATT and CDR2 SNEGSKA (reference sequence). V lost 3 bases to trimming and J lost 0 bases, with 12 bases between them.

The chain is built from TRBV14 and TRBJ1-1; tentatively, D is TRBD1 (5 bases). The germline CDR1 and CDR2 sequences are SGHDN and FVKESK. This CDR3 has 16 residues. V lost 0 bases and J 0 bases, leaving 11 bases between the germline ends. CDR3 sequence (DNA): TGTGCCAGCAGCCAAGATTGGGGCTGGGTGAACACTGAAGCTTTCTTT. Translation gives CASSQDWGWVNTEAFF.

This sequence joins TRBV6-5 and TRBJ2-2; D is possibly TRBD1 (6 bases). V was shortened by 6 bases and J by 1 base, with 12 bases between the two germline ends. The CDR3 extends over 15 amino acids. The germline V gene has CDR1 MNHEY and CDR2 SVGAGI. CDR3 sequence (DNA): TGTGCCAGCAGCCTGAACAGGGTGAACACCGGGGAGCTGTTTTTT. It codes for CASSLNRVNTGELFF.

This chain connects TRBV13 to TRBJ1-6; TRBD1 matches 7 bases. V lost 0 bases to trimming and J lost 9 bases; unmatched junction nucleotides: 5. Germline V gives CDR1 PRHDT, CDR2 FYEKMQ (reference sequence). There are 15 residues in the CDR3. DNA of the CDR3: TGTGCCAGCAGCTTAGGGGGACAGAGAAGTTCACCCCTCCACTTT. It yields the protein CASSLGGQRSSPLHF.

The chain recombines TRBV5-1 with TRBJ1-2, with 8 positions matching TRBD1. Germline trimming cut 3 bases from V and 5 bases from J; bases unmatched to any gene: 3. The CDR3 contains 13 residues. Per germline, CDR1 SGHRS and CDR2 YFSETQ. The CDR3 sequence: CASSSDRAYGYTF. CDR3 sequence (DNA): TGCGCCAGCAGCTCGGACAGGGCGTATGGCTACACCTTC.

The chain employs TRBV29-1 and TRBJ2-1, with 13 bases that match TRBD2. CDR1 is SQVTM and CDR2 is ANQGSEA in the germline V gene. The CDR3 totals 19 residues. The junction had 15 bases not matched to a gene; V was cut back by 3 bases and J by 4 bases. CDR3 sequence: CSVDGFSGLAGAWYNEQFF. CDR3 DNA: TGCAGCGTTGACGGGTTCTCAGGACTAGCGGGAGCATGGTACAATGAGCAGTTCTTC.

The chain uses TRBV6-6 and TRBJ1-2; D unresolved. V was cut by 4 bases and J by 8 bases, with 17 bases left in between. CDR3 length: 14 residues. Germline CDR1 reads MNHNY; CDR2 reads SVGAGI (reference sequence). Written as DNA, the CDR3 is TGTGCCAGCAGTTCCGGAGGCAGCCAAGGGGGCTACACCTTC. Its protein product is CASSSGGSQGGYTF.

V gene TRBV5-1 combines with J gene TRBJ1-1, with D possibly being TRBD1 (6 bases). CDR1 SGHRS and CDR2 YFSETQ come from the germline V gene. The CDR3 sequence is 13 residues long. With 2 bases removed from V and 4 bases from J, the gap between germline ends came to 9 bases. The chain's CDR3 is CASSFRQATEAFF. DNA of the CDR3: TGCGCCAGCAGCTTCCGACAGGCCACTGAAGCTTTCTTT.

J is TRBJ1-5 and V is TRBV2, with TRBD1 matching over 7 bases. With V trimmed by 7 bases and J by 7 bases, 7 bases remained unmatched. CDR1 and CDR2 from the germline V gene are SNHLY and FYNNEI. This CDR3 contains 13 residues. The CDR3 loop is CASTEQGRQPQHF. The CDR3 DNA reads TGTGCCAGCACCGAACAGGGGAGACAGCCCCAGCATTTT.

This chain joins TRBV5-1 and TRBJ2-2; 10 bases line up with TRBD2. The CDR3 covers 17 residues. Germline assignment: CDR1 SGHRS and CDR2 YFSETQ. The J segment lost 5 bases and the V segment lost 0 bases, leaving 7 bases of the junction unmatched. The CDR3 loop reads CASSLASSGSWTGELFF. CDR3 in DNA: TGCGCCAGCAGCTTGGCGTCTAGCGGGAGTTGGACCGGGGAGCTGTTTTTT.

Here the CDR3 reads CASSPWREGYGYTF. In DNA form, the CDR3 reads TGTGCCAGCAGCCCTTGGAGGGAGGGCTATGGCTACACCTTC. This chain connects TRBV2 to TRBJ1-2, with unresolved D. This CDR3 region has 14 residues. V dropped 6 bases and J dropped 4 bases, with 15 bases sitting between them. The germline V gene encodes CDR1 SNHLY and CDR2 FYNNEI.

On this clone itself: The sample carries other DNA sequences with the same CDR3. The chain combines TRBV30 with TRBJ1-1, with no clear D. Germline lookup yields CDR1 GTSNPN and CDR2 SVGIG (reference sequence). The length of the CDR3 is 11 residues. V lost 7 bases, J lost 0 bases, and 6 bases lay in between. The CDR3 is CASNLNTEAFF. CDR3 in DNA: TGTGCCTCAAATCTGAACACTGAAGCTTTCTTT.

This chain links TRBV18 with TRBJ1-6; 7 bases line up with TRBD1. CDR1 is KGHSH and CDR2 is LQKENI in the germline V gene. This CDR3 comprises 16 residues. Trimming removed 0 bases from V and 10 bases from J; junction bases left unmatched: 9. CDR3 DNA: TGTGCCAGCTCACCACCGGGTCAGGCAGGGGGATCACCCCTCCACTTT. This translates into CASSPPGQAGGSPLHF.